The 18 T cell receptor beta chains in this list originate from one sample, sequenced in a study of T-cell memory formation after mild COVID-19. TCRdb called the 5' RACE reads again in MiXCR, with one record for every CDR3 protein. In the table there are about 400,000 distinct CDR3 sequences, 20% to 25% of which are singletons. Sample: PBMCs or a T cell subset sorted from them (not recorded which). Receptor source: an adult woman who had mild COVID-19 (a few samples of this study predate the infection). Cell type and time point are not known.

Only a few counts were recorded for this clonotype. The chain has TRBV29-1 and TRBJ1-1, with a weak D call TRBD1 (5 bases). This CDR3 has 11 amino acids. Germline CDR1 SQVTM, CDR2 ANQGSEA. Trimming removed 7 bases at V and 6 bases at J, with 12 bases between. The CDR3 DNA sequence: TGCAGCGCTCCGGGACCCTCTGAAGCTTTCTTT. It specifies CSAPGPSEAFF.

V gene TRBV7-2 combines with J gene TRBJ1-2; 7 positions match TRBD1. With 1 base clipped from V and 2 bases from J, the junction kept 4 bases outside the gene matches. Germline-derived CDR1 and CDR2 are SGHTA and FQGNSA. This CDR3 is 15 amino acids long. CDR3 DNA: TGTGCCAGCAGCTTAGTAACAGGGGCGAACTATGGCTACACCTTC. It specifies CASSLVTGANYGYTF.

The chain carries TRBV20-1 and TRBJ1-4; a weak D match, TRBD1 (6 bases). CDR3 length: 13 residues. Deletions cut 5 bases from V and 0 bases from J, with 7 bases between. CDR1 and CDR2 from the germline V gene are DFQATT and SNEGSKA (reference sequence). This CDR3 is CSAWTATNEKLFF. The DNA of the CDR3 is TGCAGTGCTTGGACAGCAACTAATGAAAAACTGTTTTTT.

This clonotype has just a few counts. This rearrangement joins TRBV5-1 to TRBJ2-7; 7 positions match TRBD1. J gave up 5 bases and V 4 bases, and 6 bases lay outside the gene matches. The CDR3 spans 13 residues. Germline loops: CDR1 SGHRS, CDR2 YFSETQ. Here the CDR3 DNA reads TGCGCCAGCAGCCAGAACAGGGGCCACGAGCAGTACTTC. Translating it yields CASSQNRGHEQYF.

V usage is TRBV20-1 and J usage is TRBJ2-3, with D hard to call. V gave up 1 base and J gave up 2 bases, with 7 bases separating them. The CDR3 loop spans 13 amino acids. Germline CDR1 and CDR2: DFQATT and SNEGSKA (reference sequence). The CDR3 is CSARVSNTDTQYF. For the CDR3, the DNA is TGCAGTGCTAGAGTCTCGAACACAGATACGCAGTATTTT.

Details on this clonotype: The junction departs from germline at one end; a sequencing error may be responsible. The rearrangement joins TRBV7-9 to TRBJ1-2, with D maybe TRBD1 (6 bases). Germline V gives CDR1 SEHNR, CDR2 FQNEAQ (reference sequence). There are 10 residues in the CDR3. The CDR3 coding sequence is TGTGCCAGCAGCTATGGGGGCTGCACCTTC. This encodes CASSYGGCTF.

This clonotype has a handful of counts. The CDR3 DNA reads TGTGCCTGGAAAGACGTTACTCAAGGACTTAACGAGCAGTACTTC. Residues: CAWKDVTQGLNEQYF. The chain employs TRBV30 and TRBJ2-7, with D possibly TRBD2 on 5 matching bases. With 4 bases removed from V and 5 bases from J, the gap between germline ends came to 21 bases. The CDR3 has 15 residues. Germline V gene lookup returns CDR1 GTSNPN and CDR2 SVGIG (reference sequence).

This rearrangement joins TRBV4-3 to TRBJ1-3; D is undetermined. CDR1 is LGHNA and CDR2 is YSLEER in the germline V gene. Trimming took off 1 base at V and 0 bases at J, with 13 bases between the two ends. CDR3 size: 17 residues. The CDR3 is CASSQAYDSFSGNTIYF. The CDR3, as DNA: TGCGCCAGCAGCCAAGCTTACGACTCTTTCTCTGGAAACACCATATATTTT.

The rearrangement uses TRBV18 and TRBJ2-1; D remains ambiguous. Germline V lookup: CDR1 KGHSH, CDR2 LQKENI. V was clipped by 6 bases and J by 5 bases, with 20 bases between them. The CDR3 loop spans 16 amino acids. CDR3 protein: CASSLDLLGPDNEQFF. DNA for the CDR3: TGTGCCAGCTCCCTCGACTTGTTGGGCCCCGACAATGAGCAGTTCTTC.

There are a few counts of this clonotype. The V and J genes are TRBV12-3 or TRBV12-4 and TRBJ2-1, with D unresolved. The V end was cut by 3 bases, the J end by 3 bases, with 12 bases between. The CDR3 totals 15 residues. The CDR3 here is CASSFGAPNYNEQFF. The CDR3 bases are TGTGCCAGCAGTTTTGGCGCGCCGAACTACAATGAGCAGTTCTTC.

The V call is TRBV7-6, the J call TRBJ2-7; possible D gene TRBD2, 6 bases. Trimming left V 5 bases short and J 0 bases short, with 20 bases between. CDR3 length equals 17 residues. Germline V gene sequence: CDR1 SGHVS, CDR2 FNYEAQ. CDR3 bases: TGTGCCAGCAGCCTTAGCGTTGGTCCGGGAGACTCCTACGAGCAGTACTTC. It translates to CASSLSVGPGDSYEQYF.

The J gene is TRBJ1-1, the V gene TRBV5-5, with D possibly TRBD1 on 5 matching bases. Germline loops: CDR1 SGHKS, CDR2 YYEKEE (reference sequence). This CDR3 comprises 14 residues. V was trimmed by 3 bases and J by 4 bases, leaving 13 bases between them. CDR3 DNA: TGTGCCAGCAGCTCCTTCCGGGGGGGCACTGAAGCTTTCTTT. Its protein product is CASSSFRGGTEAFF.

This chain uses TRBV7-9 with TRBJ1-2; D may be TRBD1 (5 bases). The CDR3 runs 15 residues. Per the germline V gene, CDR1 is SEHNR and CDR2 is FQNEAQ (reference sequence). V gave up 5 bases and J gave up 0 bases, with 13 bases separating them. This CDR3 is CASSTTEDPNYGYTF. For the CDR3, the DNA is TGTGCCAGCAGCACGACAGAAGATCCTAACTATGGCTACACCTTC.

V is TRBV6-5 and J is TRBJ1-2; TRBD1 aligns across 7 bases. The CDR3 spans 15 residues. The V and J ends lost 5 bases and 5 bases, in that order; junction bases with no gene match: 11. CDR1 and CDR2 from the germline V gene are MNHEY and SVGAGI. This CDR3 is CASSPRQGTPYGYTF. CDR3 nucleotides: TGTGCCAGCAGTCCCAGACAGGGAACGCCGTATGGCTACACCTTC.

The chain is built from TRBV24-1 and TRBJ2-5; D unresolved. The CDR3 runs 17 residues. Trimming cost V 0 bases and J 0 bases, with 13 bases left between them. Per germline, CDR1 KGHDR and CDR2 SFDVKD. CDR3 loop: CATSDLKEMGYQETQYF. In DNA form, the CDR3 reads TGTGCCACCAGTGATTTGAAGGAGATGGGGTACCAAGAGACCCAGTACTTC.

CDR3: CASSLGRTGGGYTF. The DNA for the CDR3 is TGTGCCAGCAGCTTAGGTAGGACAGGAGGCGGCTACACCTTC. The J gene is TRBJ1-2, the V gene TRBV13; the match to TRBD1 covers 7 bases. V lost 0 bases and J lost 8; bases outside the gene matches: 6. The germline CDR1 and CDR2 sequences are PRHDT and FYEKMQ (reference sequence). CDR3 length: 14 residues. Based on the CDR3 plus reference TRBV13 and TRBJ1-2, the full variable domain is AAGVIQSPRHLIKEKRETATLKCYPIPRHDTVYWYQQGPGQDPQFLISFYEKMQSDKGSIPDRFSAQQFSDYHSELNMSSLELGDSALYFCASSLGRTGGGYTFGSGTRLTVV.

This chain joins TRBV9 and TRBJ1-1, with D unresolved. The V end was cut by 3 bases, the J end by 1 base, with 16 bases between. CDR1 is SGDLS and CDR2 is YYNGEE in the germline V gene. The CDR3 consists of 16 residues. CDR3 protein: CASSAHSGQENTEAFF. CDR3 in DNA: TGTGCCAGCAGCGCCCACTCGGGTCAGGAGAACACTGAAGCTTTCTTT. The full variable domain, in which reference TRBV9 and TRBJ1-1 provide the parts outside the CDR3, is DSGVTQTPKHLITATGQRVTLRCSPRSGDLSVYWYQQSLDQGLQFLIQYYNGEERAKGNILERFSAQQFPDLHSELNLSSLELGDSALYFCASSAHSGQENTEAFFGQGTRLTVV.

V usage is TRBV29-1 and J usage is TRBJ2-1; 12 bases align to TRBD2. The V and J ends lost 4 bases and 8 bases, in that order; junction bases with no gene match: 9. CDR3 length equals 15 residues. Germline V gene sequence: CDR1 SQVTM, CDR2 ANQGSEA. CDR3 loop: CSVGSGLAGGYEQFF. Written as DNA, the CDR3 is TGCAGCGTTGGCTCAGGCCTAGCGGGAGGGTATGAGCAGTTCTTC.